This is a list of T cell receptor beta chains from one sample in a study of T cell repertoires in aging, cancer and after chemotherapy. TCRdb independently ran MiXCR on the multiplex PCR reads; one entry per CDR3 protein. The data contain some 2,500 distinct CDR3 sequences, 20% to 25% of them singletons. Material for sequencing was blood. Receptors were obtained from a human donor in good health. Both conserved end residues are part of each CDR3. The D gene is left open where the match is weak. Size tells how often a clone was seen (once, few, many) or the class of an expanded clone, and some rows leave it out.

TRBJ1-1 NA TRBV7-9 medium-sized CASSSSTEAFF
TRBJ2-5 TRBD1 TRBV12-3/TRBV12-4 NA CASSWTGGMGGETQYF
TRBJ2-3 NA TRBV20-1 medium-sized CSAADGDTQYF
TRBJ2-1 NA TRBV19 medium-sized CASTFGLDGRDEQFF
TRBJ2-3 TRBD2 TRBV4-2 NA CASRLTSGGYTDTQYF
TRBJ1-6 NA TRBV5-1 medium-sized CASSKDKNSGVPLHF
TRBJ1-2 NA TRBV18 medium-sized CASSLEAGSNYGYTF
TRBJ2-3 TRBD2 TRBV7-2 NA CASSLTGGAGDTQYF
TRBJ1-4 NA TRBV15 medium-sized CATSRVPLSNEKLFF
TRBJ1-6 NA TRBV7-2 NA CASSSRHDYSPLHF
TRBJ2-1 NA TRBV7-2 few CASSQPGALYNEQFF
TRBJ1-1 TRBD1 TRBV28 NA CASSSATGVVTEAFF
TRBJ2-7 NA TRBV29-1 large CSVVTDHYEQYF
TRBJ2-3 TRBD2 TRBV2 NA CASRTSGVSTDTQYF
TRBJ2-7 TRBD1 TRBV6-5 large CASSYGSPRTGYEQYF
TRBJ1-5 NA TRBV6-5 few CASSYTDQGFEDQPQHF
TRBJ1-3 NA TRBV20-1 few CSAKADSGNTIYF
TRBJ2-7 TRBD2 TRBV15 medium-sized CATSRRTGTSGGIYEQYF
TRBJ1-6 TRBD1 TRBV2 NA CASMTGGRSPLHF
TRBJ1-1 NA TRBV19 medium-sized CATHRTANTEAFF
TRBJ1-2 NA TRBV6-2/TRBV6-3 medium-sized CASSLPLGGLDYGYTF
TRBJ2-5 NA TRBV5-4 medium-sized CASSLGSGGDKKWETQYF
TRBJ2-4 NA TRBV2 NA CASFKGTNQYF